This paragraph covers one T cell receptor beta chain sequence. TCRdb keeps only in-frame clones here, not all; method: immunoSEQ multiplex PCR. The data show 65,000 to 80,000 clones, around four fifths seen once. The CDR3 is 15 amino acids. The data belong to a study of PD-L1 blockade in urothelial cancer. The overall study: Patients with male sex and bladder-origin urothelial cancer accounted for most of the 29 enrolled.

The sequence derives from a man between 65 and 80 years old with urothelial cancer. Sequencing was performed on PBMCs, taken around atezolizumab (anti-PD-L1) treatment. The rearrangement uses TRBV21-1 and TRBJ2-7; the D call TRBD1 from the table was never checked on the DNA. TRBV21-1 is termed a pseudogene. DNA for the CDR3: TGTGCCAGCAGCACGCCACGTACAGGGGAATACGAGCAGTACTTC. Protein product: CASSTPRTGEYEQYF.